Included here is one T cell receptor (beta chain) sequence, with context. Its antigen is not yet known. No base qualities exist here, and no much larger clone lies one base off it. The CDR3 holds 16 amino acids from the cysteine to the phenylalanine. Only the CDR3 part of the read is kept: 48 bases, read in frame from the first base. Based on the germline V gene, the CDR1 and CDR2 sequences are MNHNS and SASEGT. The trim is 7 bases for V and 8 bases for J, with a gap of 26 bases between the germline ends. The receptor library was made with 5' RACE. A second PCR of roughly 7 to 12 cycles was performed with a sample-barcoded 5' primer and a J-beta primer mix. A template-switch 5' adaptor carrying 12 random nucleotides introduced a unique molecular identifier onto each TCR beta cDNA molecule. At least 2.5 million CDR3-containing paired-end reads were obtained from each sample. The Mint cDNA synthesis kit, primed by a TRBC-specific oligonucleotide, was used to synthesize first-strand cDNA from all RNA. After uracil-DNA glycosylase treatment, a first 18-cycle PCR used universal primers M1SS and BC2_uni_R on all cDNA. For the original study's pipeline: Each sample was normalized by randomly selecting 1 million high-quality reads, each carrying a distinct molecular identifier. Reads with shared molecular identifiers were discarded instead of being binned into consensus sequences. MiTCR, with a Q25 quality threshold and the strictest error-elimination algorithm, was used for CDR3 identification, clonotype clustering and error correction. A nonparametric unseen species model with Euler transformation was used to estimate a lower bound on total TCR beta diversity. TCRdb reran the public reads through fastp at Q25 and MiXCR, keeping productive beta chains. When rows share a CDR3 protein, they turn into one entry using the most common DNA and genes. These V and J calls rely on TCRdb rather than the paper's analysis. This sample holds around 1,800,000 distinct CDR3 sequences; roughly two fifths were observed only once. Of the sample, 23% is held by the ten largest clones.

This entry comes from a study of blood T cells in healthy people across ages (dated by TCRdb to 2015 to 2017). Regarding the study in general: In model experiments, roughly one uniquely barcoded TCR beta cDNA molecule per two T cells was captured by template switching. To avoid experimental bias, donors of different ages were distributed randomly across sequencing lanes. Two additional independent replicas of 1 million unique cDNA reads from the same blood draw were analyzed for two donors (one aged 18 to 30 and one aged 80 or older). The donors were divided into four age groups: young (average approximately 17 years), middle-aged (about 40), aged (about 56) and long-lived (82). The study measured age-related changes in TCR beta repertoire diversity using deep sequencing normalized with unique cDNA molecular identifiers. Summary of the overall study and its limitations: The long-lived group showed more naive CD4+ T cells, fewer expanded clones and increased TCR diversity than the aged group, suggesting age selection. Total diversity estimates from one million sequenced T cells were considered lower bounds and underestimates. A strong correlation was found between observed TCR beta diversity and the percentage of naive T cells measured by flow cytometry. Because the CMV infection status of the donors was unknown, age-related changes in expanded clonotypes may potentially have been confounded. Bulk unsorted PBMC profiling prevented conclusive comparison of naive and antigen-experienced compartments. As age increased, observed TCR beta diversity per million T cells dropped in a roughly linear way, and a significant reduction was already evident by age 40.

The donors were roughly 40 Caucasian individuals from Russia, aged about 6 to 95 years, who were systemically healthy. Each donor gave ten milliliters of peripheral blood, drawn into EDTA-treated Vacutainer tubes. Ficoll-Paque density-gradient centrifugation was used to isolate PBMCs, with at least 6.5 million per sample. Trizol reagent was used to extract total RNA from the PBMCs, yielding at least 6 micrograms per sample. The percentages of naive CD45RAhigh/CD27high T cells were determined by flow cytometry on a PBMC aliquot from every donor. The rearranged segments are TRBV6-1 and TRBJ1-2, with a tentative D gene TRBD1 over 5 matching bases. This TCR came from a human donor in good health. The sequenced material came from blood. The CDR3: CASITPAREVQGGYTF. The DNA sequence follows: TGTGCCAGCATCACACCCGCCAGGGAGGTTCAGGGCGGCTACACCTTC.